This T cell receptor (beta chain) was documented in a study of tumor and adjacent non-tumor tissue in lung cancer. In this sample, this clonotype turned up a few times. The template was RNA from unsorted bulk tissue. The library came from three nested PCR rounds adapted from ARM-PCR protocols. TCRdb processed the multiplex PCR reads anew with MiXCR; each CDR3 protein has one entry. The table lists roughly 140,000 distinct CDR3 sequences, approximately 66% of them singletons. This CDR3 contains 18 residues. Trimming took 4 bases from V and 6 from J, leaving 25 bases between them. Germline CDR1 MGHRA, CDR2 YSYEKL.

The origin of this receptor is a man between 60 and 75 years old with small cell lung cancer. Sequencing used lung tumor tissue. V usage is TRBV4-1 and J usage is TRBJ1-5, with D maybe TRBD1 (5 bases). The CDR3 nucleotides are TGCGCCAGCAGCCCTACGTGGGGCCGTGGGGCATTTGGTCAGCCCCAGCATTTT. This codes for CASSPTWGRGAFGQPQHF.